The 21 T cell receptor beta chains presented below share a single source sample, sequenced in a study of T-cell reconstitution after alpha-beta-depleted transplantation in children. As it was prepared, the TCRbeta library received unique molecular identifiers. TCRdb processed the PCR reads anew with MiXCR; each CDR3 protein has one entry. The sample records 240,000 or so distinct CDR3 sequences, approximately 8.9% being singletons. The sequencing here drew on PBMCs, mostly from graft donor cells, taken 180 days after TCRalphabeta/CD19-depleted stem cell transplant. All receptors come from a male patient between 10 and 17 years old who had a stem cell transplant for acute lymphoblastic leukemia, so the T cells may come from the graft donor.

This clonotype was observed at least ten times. The CDR3 reads CASSPASYQETQYF. The CDR3 DNA is TGTGCCAGCAGCCCTGCCTCGTACCAAGAGACCCAGTACTTC. V usage is TRBV7-6 and J usage is TRBJ2-5; the D is unclear. V was pared by 5 bases and J by 0 bases, with 10 bases between. This CDR3 spans 14 amino acids. From germline, CDR1 is SGHVS and CDR2 FNYEAQ. Complete variable domain (other parts from reference TRBV7-6 and TRBJ2-5): GAGVSQSPRYKVTKRGQDVALRCDPISGHVSLYWYRQALGQGPEFLTYFNYEAQQDKSGLPNDRFSAERPEGSISTLTIQRTEQRDSAMYRCASSPASYQETQYFGPGTRLLVL.

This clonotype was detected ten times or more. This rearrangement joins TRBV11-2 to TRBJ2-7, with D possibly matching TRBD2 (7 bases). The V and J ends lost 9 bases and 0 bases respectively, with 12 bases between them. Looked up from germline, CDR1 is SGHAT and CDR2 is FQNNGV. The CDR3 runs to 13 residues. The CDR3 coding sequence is TGTGCCAGTAGGGGGGGAGACTCCTACGAGCAGTACTTC. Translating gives CASRGGDSYEQYF.

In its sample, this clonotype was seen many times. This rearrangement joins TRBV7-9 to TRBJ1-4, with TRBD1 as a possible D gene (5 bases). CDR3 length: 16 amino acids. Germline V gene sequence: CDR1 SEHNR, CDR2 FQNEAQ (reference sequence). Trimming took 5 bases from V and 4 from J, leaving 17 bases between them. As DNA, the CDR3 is TGTGCCAGCAGCCCGGGGTCGACAGATTTTAATGAAAAACTGTTTTTT. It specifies CASSPGSTDFNEKLFF. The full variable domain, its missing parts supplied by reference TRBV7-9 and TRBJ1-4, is DTGVSQNPRHKITKRGQNVTFRCDPISEHNRLYWYRQTLGQGPEFLTYFQNEAQLEKSRLLSDRFSAERPKGSFSTLEIQRTEQGDSAMYLCASSPGSTDFNEKLFFGSGTQLSVL.

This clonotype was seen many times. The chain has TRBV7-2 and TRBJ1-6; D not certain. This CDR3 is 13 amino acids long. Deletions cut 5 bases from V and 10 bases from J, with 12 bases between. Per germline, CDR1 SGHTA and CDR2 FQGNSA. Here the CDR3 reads CASSPGWNSPLHF. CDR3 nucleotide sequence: TGTGCCAGCAGCCCGGGGTGGAACTCACCCCTCCACTTT.

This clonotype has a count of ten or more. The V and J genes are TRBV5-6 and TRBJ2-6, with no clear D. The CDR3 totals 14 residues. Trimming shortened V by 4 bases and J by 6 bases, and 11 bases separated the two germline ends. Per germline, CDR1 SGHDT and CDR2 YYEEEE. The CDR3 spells CASSPPSTANVLTF. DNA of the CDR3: TGTGCCAGCAGCCCACCTAGTACGGCCAACGTCCTGACTTTC.

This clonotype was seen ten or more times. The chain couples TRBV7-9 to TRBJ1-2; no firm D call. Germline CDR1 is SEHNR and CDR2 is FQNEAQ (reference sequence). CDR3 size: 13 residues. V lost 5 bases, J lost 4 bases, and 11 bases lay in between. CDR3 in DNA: TGTGCCAGCAGCCCCGGACGGGGCTATGGCTACACCTTC. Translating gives CASSPGRGYGYTF. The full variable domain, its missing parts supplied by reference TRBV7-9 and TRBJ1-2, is DTGVSQNPRHKITKRGQNVTFRCDPISEHNRLYWYRQTLGQGPEFLTYFQNEAQLEKSRLLSDRFSAERPKGSFSTLEIQRTEQGDSAMYLCASSPGRGYGYTFGSGTRLTVV.

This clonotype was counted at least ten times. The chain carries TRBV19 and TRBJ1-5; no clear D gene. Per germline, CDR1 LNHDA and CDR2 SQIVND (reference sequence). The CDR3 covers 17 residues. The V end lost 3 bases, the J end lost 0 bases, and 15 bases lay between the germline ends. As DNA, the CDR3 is TGTGCCAGTAGTATGGTGGCGGTTTCCTATAGCAATCAGCCCCAGCATTTT. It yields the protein CASSMVAVSYSNQPQHF. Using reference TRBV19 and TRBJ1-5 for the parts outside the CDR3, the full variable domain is DGGITQSPKYLFRKEGQNVTLSCEQNLNHDAMYWYRQDPGQGLRLIYYSQIVNDFQKGDIAEGYSVSREKKESFPLTVTSAQKNPTAFYLCASSMVAVSYSNQPQHFGDGTRLSIL.

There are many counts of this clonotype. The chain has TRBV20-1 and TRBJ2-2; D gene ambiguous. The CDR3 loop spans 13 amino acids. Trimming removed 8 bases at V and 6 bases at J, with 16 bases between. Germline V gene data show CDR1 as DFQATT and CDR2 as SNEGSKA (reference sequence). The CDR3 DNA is TGCAGTACTAACTCCCAGGTCGCCGGGGAGCTGTTTTTT. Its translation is CSTNSQVAGELFF.

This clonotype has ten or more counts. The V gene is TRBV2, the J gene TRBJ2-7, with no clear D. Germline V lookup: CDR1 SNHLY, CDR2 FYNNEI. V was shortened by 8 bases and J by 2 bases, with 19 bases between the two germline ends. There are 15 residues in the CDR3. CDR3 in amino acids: CASGDFSGPPYEQYF. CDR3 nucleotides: TGTGCCAGCGGGGATTTCTCCGGGCCCCCCTACGAGCAGTACTTC.

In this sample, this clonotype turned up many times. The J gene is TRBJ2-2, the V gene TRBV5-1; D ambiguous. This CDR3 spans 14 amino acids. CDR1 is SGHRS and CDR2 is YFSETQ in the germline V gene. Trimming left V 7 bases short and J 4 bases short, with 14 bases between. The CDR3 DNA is TGCGCCAGCTGTCCTCTTTATTTCACCGGGGAGCTGTTTTTT. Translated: CASCPLYFTGELFF.

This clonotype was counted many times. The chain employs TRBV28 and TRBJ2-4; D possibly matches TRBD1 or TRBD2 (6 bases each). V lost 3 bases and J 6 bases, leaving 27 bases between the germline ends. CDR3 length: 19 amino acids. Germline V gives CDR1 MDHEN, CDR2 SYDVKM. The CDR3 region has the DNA TGTGCCAGCAGTTTCACGGCAGACGCCTCAACAGGAGGGGGAAACATTCAGTACTTC. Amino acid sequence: CASSFTADASTGGGNIQYF.

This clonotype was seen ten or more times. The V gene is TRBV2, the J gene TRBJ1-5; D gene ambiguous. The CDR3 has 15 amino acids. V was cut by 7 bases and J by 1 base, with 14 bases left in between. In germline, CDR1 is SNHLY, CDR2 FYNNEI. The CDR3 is CASITTPSSNQPQHF. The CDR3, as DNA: TGTGCCAGCATAACTACACCCTCCAGCAATCAGCCCCAGCATTTT.

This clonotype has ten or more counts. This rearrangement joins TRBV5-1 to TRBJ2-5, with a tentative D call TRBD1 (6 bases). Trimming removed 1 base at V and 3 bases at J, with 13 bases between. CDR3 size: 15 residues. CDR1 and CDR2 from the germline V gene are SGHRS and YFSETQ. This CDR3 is CASSLSAGAEETQYF. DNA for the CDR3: TGCGCCAGCAGCTTGAGCGCAGGGGCCGAAGAGACCCAGTACTTC.

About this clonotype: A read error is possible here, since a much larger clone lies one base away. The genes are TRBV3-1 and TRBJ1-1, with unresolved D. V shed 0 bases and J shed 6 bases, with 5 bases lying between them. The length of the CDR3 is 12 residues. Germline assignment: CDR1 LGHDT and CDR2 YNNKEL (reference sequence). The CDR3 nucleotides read TGTGCCAGCAGCCAAGATTACTCTGAAGCTTTCTTT. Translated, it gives CASSQDYSEAFF.

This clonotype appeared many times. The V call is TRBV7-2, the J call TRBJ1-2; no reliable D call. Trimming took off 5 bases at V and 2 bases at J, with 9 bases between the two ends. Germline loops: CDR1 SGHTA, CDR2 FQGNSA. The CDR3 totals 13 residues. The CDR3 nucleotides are TGTGCCAGCAGCCTTAGTGTAAACTATGGCTACACCTTC. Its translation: CASSLSVNYGYTF.

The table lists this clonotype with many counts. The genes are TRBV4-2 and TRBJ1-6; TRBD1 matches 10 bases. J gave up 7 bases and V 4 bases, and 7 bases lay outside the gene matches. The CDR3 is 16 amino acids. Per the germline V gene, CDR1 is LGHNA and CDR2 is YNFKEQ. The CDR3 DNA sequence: TGTGCCAGCAGCCTTACCCCGGGACAGGGGAATTCACCCCTCCACTTT. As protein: CASSLTPGQGNSPLHF.

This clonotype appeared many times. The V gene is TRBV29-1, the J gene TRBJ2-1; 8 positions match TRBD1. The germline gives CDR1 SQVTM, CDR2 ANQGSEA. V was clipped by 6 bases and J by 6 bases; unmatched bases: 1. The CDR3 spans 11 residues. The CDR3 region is CSVDRGNEQFF. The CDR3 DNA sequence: TGCAGCGTCGACAGGGGCAATGAGCAGTTCTTC.

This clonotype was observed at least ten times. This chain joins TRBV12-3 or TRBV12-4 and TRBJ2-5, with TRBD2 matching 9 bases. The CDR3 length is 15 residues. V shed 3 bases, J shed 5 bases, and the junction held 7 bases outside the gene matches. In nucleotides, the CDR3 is TGTGCCAGCAGTTTCCTTAGCGGGAGTTCCGAGACCCAGTACTTC. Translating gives CASSFLSGSSETQYF.

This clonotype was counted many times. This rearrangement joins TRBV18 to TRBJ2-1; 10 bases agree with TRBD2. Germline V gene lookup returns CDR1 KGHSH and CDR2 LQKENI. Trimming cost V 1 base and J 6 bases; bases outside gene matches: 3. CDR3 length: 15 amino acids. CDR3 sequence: CASSPRASGSNEQFF. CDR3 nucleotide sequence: TGTGCCAGCTCACCACGGGCTAGCGGGAGCAATGAGCAGTTCTTC.

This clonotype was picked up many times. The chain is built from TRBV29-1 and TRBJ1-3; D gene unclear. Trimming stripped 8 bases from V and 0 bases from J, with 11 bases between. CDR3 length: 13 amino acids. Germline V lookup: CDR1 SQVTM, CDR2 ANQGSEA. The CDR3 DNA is TGCAGCATCCGGGGTCACTCTGGAAACACCATATATTTT. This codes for CSIRGHSGNTIYF.

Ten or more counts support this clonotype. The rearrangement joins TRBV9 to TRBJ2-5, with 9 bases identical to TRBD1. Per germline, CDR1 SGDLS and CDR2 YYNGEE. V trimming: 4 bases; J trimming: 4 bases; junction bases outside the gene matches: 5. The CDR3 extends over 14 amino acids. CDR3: CASSPAGQGETQYF. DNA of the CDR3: TGTGCCAGCAGCCCCGCGGGACAGGGAGAGACCCAGTACTTC.